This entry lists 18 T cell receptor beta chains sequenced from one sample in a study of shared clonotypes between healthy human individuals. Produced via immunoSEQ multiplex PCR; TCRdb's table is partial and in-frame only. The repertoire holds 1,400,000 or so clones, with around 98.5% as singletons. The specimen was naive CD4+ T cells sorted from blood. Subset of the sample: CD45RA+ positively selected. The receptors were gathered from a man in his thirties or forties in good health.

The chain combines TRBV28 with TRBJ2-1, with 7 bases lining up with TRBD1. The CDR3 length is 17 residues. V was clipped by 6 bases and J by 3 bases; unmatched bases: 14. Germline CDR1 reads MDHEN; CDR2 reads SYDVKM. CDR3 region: CASSPDTQGQNYNEQFF. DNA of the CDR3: TGTGCCAGCAGCCCCGACACCCAGGGACAGAACTACAATGAGCAGTTCTTC.

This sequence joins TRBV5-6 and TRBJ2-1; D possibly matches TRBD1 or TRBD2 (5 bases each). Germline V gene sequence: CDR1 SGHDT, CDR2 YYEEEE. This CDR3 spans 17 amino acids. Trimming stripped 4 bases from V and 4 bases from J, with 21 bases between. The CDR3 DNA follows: TGTGCCAGCAGCGCTTCGGTCCCGGGACGTCCGTACAATGAGCAGTTCTTC. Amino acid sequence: CASSASVPGRPYNEQFF.

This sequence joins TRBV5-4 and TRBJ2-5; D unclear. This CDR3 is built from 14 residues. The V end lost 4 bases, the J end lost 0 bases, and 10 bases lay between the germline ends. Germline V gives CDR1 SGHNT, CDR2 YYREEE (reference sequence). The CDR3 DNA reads TGTGCCAGCAGCCAGGACCTATACCAAGAGACCCAGTACTTC. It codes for CASSQDLYQETQYF. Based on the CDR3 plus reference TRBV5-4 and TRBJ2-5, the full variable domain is ETGVTQSPTHLIKTRGQQVTLRCSSQSGHNTVSWYQQALGQGPQFIFQYYREEENGRGNFPPRFSGLQFPNYSSELNVNALELDDSALYLCASSQDLYQETQYFGPGTRLLVL.

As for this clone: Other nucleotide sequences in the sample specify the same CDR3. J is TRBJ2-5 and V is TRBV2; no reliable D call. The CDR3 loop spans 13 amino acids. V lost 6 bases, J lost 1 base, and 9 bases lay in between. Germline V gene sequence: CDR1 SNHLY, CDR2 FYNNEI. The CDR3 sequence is CASSPTSQETQYF. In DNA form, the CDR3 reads TGTGCCAGCAGCCCGACAAGCCAAGAGACCCAGTACTTC. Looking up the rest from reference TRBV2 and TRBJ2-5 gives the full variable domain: EPEVTQTPSHQVTQMGQEVILRCVPISNHLYFYWYRQILGQKVEFLVSFYNNEISEKSEIFDDQFSVERPDGSNFTLKIRSTKLEDSAMYFCASSPTSQETQYFGPGTRLLVL.

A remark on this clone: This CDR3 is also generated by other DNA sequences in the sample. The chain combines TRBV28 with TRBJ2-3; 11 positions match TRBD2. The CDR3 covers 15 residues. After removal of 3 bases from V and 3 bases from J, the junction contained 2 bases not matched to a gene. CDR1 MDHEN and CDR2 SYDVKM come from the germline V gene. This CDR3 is CASSLGTSGTDTQYF. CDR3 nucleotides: TGTGCCAGCAGTTTGGGGACTAGCGGTACAGATACGCAGTATTTT.

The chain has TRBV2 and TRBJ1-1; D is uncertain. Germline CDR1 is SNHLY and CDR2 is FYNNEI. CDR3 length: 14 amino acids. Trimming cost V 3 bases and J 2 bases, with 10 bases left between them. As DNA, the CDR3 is TGTGCCAGCAGTGAGGGCCCCAGCAACACTGAAGCTTTCTTT. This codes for CASSEGPSNTEAFF.

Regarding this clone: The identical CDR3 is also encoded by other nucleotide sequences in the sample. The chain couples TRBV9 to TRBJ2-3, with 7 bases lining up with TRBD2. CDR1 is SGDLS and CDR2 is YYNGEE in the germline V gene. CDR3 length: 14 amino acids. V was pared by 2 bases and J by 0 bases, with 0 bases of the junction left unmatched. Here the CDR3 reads CASSVSGSTDTQYF. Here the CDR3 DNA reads TGTGCCAGCAGCGTTAGCGGGAGCACAGATACGCAGTATTTT.

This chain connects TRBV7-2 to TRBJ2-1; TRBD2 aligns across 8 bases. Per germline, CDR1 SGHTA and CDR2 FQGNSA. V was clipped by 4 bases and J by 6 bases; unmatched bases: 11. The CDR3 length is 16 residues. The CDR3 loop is CASSWLLSGSANEQFF. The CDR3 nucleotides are TGTGCCAGCAGCTGGCTACTAAGCGGGAGTGCCAATGAGCAGTTCTTC.

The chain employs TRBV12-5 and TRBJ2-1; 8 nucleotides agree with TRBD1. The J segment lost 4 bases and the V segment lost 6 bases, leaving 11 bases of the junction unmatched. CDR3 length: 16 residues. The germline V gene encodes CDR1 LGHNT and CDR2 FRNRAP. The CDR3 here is CASGSRQGNRYNEQFF. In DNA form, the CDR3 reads TGTGCTAGTGGGAGCCGACAGGGGAATAGGTACAATGAGCAGTTCTTC.

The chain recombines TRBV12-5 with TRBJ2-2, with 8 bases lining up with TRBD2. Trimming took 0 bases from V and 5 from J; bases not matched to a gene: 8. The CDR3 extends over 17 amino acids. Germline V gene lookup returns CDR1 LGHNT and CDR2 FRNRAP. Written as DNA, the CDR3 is TGTGCTAGTGGTTTGGTAGTGGCGGGAGGCTTTACCGGGGAGCTGTTTTTT. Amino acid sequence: CASGLVVAGGFTGELFF.

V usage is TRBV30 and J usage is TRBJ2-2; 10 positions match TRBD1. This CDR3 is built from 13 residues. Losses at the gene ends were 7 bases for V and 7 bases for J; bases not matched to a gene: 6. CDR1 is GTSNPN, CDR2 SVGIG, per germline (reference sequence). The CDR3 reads CASVTGGHGELFF. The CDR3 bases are TGTGCCTCAGTGACAGGGGGCCACGGGGAGCTGTTTTTT.

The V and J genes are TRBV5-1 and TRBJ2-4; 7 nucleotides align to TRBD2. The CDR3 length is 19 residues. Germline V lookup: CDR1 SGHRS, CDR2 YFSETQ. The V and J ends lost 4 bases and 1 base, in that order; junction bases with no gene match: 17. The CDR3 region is CASSPTAGVRRYAKNIQYF. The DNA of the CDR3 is TGCGCCAGCAGCCCGACTGCGGGAGTGAGGCGGTATGCCAAAAACATTCAGTACTTC.

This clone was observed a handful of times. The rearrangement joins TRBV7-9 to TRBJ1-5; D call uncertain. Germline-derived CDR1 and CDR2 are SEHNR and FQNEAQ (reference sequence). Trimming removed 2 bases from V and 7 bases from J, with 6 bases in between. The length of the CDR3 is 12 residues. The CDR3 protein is CASSLSEQPQHF. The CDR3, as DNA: TGTGCCAGCAGCTTATCCGAACAGCCCCAGCATTTT.

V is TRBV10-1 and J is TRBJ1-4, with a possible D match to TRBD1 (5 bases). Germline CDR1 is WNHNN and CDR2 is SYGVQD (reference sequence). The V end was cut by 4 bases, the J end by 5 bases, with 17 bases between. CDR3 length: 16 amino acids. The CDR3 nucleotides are TGCGCCAGCAGTGCCGCCGGCGGCAGGGAGAATGAAAAACTGTTTTTT. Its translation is CASSAAGGRENEKLFF.

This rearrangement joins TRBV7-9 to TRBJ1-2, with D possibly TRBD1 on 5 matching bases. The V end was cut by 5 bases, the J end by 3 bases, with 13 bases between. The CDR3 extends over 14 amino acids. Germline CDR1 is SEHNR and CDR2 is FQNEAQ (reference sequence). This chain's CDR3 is CASSGSGRDYGYTF. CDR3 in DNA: TGTGCCAGCAGCGGTTCAGGGAGGGACTATGGCTACACCTTC.

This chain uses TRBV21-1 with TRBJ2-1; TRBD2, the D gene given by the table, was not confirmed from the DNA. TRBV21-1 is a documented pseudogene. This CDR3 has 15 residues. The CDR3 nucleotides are TGTGCCAGCAGCAAAGCGCGGACTAGCCTCAGTGAGCAGTTCTTC. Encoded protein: CASSKARTSLSEQFF.

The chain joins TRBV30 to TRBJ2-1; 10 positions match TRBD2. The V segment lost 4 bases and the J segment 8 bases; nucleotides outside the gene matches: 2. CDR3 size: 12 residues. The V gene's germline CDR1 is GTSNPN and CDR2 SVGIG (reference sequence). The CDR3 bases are TGTGCCTGGACTAGCGGGAGCTATGAGCAGTTCTTC. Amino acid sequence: CAWTSGSYEQFF.

The CDR3 nucleotides read TGTGCCAGCAGATTTTCTAGCGATCCAGGGTACGAGCAGTACTTC. As protein: CASRFSSDPGYEQYF. The chain links TRBV7-9 to TRBJ2-7; D may be TRBD2 (6 bases). The length of the CDR3 is 15 residues. The V gene lost 6 bases and the J gene lost 4 bases, with 19 bases spanning the gap. CDR1 is SEHNR and CDR2 is FQNEAQ in the germline V gene (reference sequence). The variable domain in full, with the rest retrieved from reference TRBV7-9 and TRBJ2-7, is DTGVSQNPRHKITKRGQNVTFRCDPISEHNRLYWYRQTLGQGPEFLTYFQNEAQLEKSRLLSDRFSAERPKGSFSTLEIQRTEQGDSAMYLCASRFSSDPGYEQYFGPGTRLTVT.